This T cell receptor beta chain is drawn from a study of blood T cell repertoires in COVID-19. Study overall: Spain, Italy and the United States supplied samples that represented acute and convalescent COVID-19. Nucleic acid was either cDNA or gDNA, and it came from T cells, B-cell-depleted T cells, or PBMCs.

Authors' data handling: Estimation of nucleated cell counts was performed using reference gene primer amplification. The data were produced by immunoSEQ multiplex PCR, yet TCRdb's version contains in-frame clones alone and is incomplete. V and J calls and clone size are given by that table; D and trimming were obtained from the DNA. This table holds 30,000 to 45,000 clones, 87% found once. CDR3 length: 18 residues. Trimming removed 3 bases from V and 1 base from J; junction bases left unmatched: 8. Germline V gene sequence: CDR1 MDHEN, CDR2 SYDVKM. What was sequenced was peripheral blood. The TCR originated in a human donor in a cohort sampled during active COVID-19. The rearrangement joins TRBV28 to TRBJ1-5; 11 positions match TRBD1. The CDR3 DNA follows: TGTGCCAGCAGTTTTAGGGACAGGGGGGGAAGGAGCAATCAGCCCCAGCATTTT. It translates to CASSFRDRGGRSNQPQHF.